This T cell receptor (beta chain) was captured by sequencing in a study of blood T cell repertoires in COVID-19. Overall study: Acute and convalescent COVID-19 samples came from the United States, Italy and Spain.

The repertoire was sequenced with immunoSEQ multiplex PCR; TCRdb's copy has only in-frame clones and lacks some. The sample yields about 59,000 clones, 90% to 95% seen once. The J segment lost 0 bases and the V segment lost 5 bases, leaving 6 bases of the junction unmatched. CDR3 size: 15 residues. Germline V gives CDR1 LNHDA, CDR2 SQIVND (reference sequence). The chain carries TRBV19 and TRBJ1-1, with 7 bases aligning to TRBD1. The sequenced sample consisted of peripheral blood. The sequence derives from a human donor in a cohort sampled during active COVID-19. DNA for the CDR3: TGTGCCAGTAGTCCCCAAGGGGGCATGAACACTGAAGCTTTCTTT. Protein product: CASSPQGGMNTEAFF.